This T cell receptor (beta chain) was obtained from a study of cytomegalovirus exposure and HLA in healthy donors. General study findings and limits: The classifier reportedly diagnosed cytomegalovirus status with high sensitivity and specificity.

Sequencing was performed with immunoSEQ multiplex PCR; in TCRdb, only in-frame clones are kept and a portion is missing. The profile shows some 170,000 clones, 80% to 90% of them singletons. The ends were cut back, 1 base at V and 6 bases at J, with 18 bases in the middle. The CDR3 spans 17 residues. Per the germline V gene, CDR1 is LGHNA and CDR2 is YNFKEQ. With respect to this clone: Its specificity is not known.

This clonotype originated in a woman under 40 in good health and CMV-seronegative. Material: PBMCs. This chain joins TRBV4-2 and TRBJ1-4, with D possibly being TRBD1 (5 bases). CDR3 bases: TGTGCCAGCAGCCAAGCGGACACACCCGGTGGGTATGAAAAACTGTTTTTT. The encoded protein is CASSQADTPGGYEKLFF.